The 5 T cell receptor beta chains below were found in one sample sequenced in a study of blood T cell repertoires in COVID-19. Sequencing used immunoSEQ multiplex PCR; TCRdb keeps in-frame clones, though not all of them. The table includes approximately 100,000 clones, 91% detected once. Sequencing was done on a sample of peripheral blood. The receptors originated from a man aged 60-69 years with acute or convalescent COVID-19.

This clone is a singleton in its sample. The rearrangement joins TRBV11-2 to TRBJ2-2; D is ambiguous. The CDR3 covers 17 residues. The germline V gene has CDR1 SGHAT and CDR2 FQNNGV. Trimming removed 3 bases from V and 5 bases from J, with 19 bases in between. CDR3 in amino acids: CASSFDIYPIWTGELFF. CDR3 nucleotides: TGTGCCAGCAGCTTTGACATATACCCGATTTGGACCGGGGAGCTGTTTTTT.

As DNA, the CDR3 is TGTGCCAGCAACAAGGACAGGTCCTACTATGGCTACACCTTC. This encodes CASNKDRSYYGYTF. The J gene is TRBJ1-2, the V gene TRBV7-2; 7 nucleotides match TRBD1. V lost 7 bases and J lost 3; bases outside the gene matches: 8. The CDR3 is 14 amino acids. Looked up from germline, CDR1 is SGHTA and CDR2 is FQGNSA.

The gene calls are TRBV6-5 and TRBJ2-3; possible D gene TRBD1, 5 bases. The germline gives CDR1 MNHEY, CDR2 SVGAGI. The germline V and J ends were trimmed by 7 bases and 1 base, with 9 bases remaining between them. This CDR3 spans 13 amino acids. The CDR3: CASIGVRTDTQYF. The CDR3 DNA reads TGTGCCAGCATAGGGGTCCGCACAGATACGCAGTATTTT.

The chain links TRBV7-3 to TRBJ2-2; D is possibly TRBD1 (5 bases). CDR3 length equals 13 residues. CDR1 SGHTA and CDR2 FQGTGA come from the germline V gene. V lost 6 bases to trimming and J lost 5 bases, with 10 bases between them. This chain's CDR3 is CASSFTGTGELFF. CDR3 DNA: TGTGCCAGCAGTTTCACAGGAACCGGGGAGCTGTTTTTT.

The chain uses TRBV28 and TRBJ1-5; 9 bases are a match to TRBD1. The CDR3 contains 16 residues. Germline loops: CDR1 MDHEN, CDR2 SYDVKM. The V gene end was trimmed by 5 bases and the J gene end by 0 bases; junction bases not matched to a gene: 5. The CDR3 DNA sequence: TGTGCCAGCAGTGAAACAGGGGGCTCTAGCAATCAGCCCCAGCATTTT. Protein product: CASSETGGSSNQPQHF.